This is a list of T cell receptor beta chains from one sample in a study of cytomegalovirus exposure and HLA in healthy donors. The method was immunoSEQ multiplex PCR; TCRdb's version includes in-frame clones alone and lacks a portion of them. Altogether around 140,000 clones are present, approximately 86% being singletons, with the ten largest covering just over 8.5%. Sequencing input: PBMCs. The receptors come from a man aged 18 to 29 in good health and CMV-seropositive. Both conserved end residues are part of each CDR3. The D gene is left open where the match is weak. Clone size, where shown, is once, few, many, or a class for clones that have expanded.

CDR3 protein: CASSLKRDRGNHTEAFF; CDR3 DNA: TGCGCCAGCAGCTTGAAGAGGGACAGGGGCAATCACACTGAAGCTTTCTTT; D gene: TRBD1; clone size: -; V gene: TRBV5-1; J gene: TRBJ1-1
CDR3 protein: CASSTLAEPYNEQFF; CDR3 DNA: TGTGCCAGCAGCACCCTAGCGGAGCCCTACAATGAGCAGTTCTTC; D gene: TRBD2; clone size: -; V gene: TRBV11-3; J gene: TRBJ2-1
CDR3 protein: CSASPVYEQYF; CDR3 DNA: TGCAGTGCTAGTCCCGTCTACGAGCAGTACTTC; D gene: -; clone size: once; V gene: TRBV20-1; J gene: TRBJ2-7
CDR3 protein: CASRSGGEQYF; CDR3 DNA: TGTGCCAGCAGGTCAGGGGGCGAGCAGTACTTC; D gene: TRBD1; clone size: -; V gene: TRBV11-3; J gene: TRBJ2-7
CDR3 protein: CASSSTRTGGSYEQYF; CDR3 DNA: TGTGCCAGCAGCTCCACCCGGACAGGGGGCTCCTACGAGCAGTACTTC; D gene: TRBD1; clone size: once; V gene: TRBV7-6; J gene: TRBJ2-7
CDR3 protein: CASSAGDRGPRNEQFF; CDR3 DNA: TGTGCCAGCAGTGCCGGGGACAGGGGGCCGCGGAATGAGCAGTTCTTC; D gene: TRBD1; clone size: -; V gene: TRBV6-4; J gene: TRBJ2-1
CDR3 protein: CASSSDTFSYNEQFF; CDR3 DNA: TGTGCCAGCAGTTCAGACACCTTCTCCTACAATGAGCAGTTCTTC; D gene: -; clone size: -; V gene: TRBV6-6; J gene: TRBJ2-1
CDR3 protein: CASRVGGGNTGELFF; CDR3 DNA: TGTGCCAGCAGGGTAGGAGGGGGAAACACCGGGGAGCTGTTTTTT; D gene: -; clone size: -; V gene: TRBV9; J gene: TRBJ2-2
CDR3 protein: CAWSRQELNTEAFF; CDR3 DNA: TGTGCCTGGAGTAGACAGGAACTGAACACTGAAGCTTTCTTT; D gene: -; clone size: once; V gene: TRBV30; J gene: TRBJ1-1
CDR3 protein: CASGGLREKLFF; CDR3 DNA: TGTGCCAGCGGTGGATTGAGGGAAAAACTGTTTTTT; D gene: -; clone size: -; V gene: TRBV11-2; J gene: TRBJ1-4
CDR3 protein: CASKSGRGRHEQYF; CDR3 DNA: TGTGCCAGCAAATCGGGCAGGGGTCGTCACGAGCAGTACTTC; D gene: -; clone size: -; V gene: TRBV2; J gene: TRBJ2-7
CDR3 protein: CASSLSGGDTDTQYF; CDR3 DNA: TGTGCCAGCAGCCTAAGCGGGGGGGACACAGATACGCAGTATTTT; D gene: TRBD2; clone size: once; V gene: TRBV7-6; J gene: TRBJ2-3
CDR3 protein: CASSQHTGTGNNNEQFF; CDR3 DNA: TGCGCCAGCAGCCAACATACCGGGACAGGGAACAACAATGAGCAGTTCTTC; D gene: TRBD1; clone size: -; V gene: TRBV5-1; J gene: TRBJ2-1
CDR3 protein: CASSLSGGGLSYEQYF; CDR3 DNA: TGTGCCAGCAGCTTGTCCGGCGGGGGGCTCTCCTACGAGCAGTACTTC; D gene: TRBD2; clone size: -; V gene: TRBV5-5; J gene: TRBJ2-7
CDR3 protein: CASSRDTDTQYF; CDR3 DNA: TGTGCCAGCAGTCGGGACACAGATACGCAGTATTTT; D gene: -; clone size: -; V gene: TRBV27; J gene: TRBJ2-3
CDR3 protein: CASRGTDRVNYGYTF; CDR3 DNA: TGCGCCAGCAGGGGGACCGACAGGGTTAACTATGGCTACACCTTC; D gene: TRBD1; clone size: -; V gene: TRBV5-1; J gene: TRBJ1-2
CDR3 protein: CAISESAEGLRQFF; CDR3 DNA: TGTGCCATCAGTGAGTCAGCGGAGGGCCTCCGGCAGTTCTTC; D gene: -; clone size: -; V gene: TRBV10-3; J gene: TRBJ2-1
CDR3 protein: CASSPGIGPLEEQYF; CDR3 DNA: TGTGCCAGCAGCCCGGGGATAGGACCCCTCGAGGAGCAGTACTTC; D gene: -; clone size: -; V gene: TRBV7-9; J gene: TRBJ2-7
CDR3 protein: CASTLGRGKGNEQYF; CDR3 DNA: TGTGCCAGCACCTTGGGAAGGGGTAAAGGAAACGAGCAGTACTTC; D gene: -; clone size: -; V gene: TRBV6-6; J gene: TRBJ2-7
CDR3 protein: CASSVMGLGKDTQYF; CDR3 DNA: TGTGCCAGCAGCGTTATGGGACTAGGGAAAGATACGCAGTATTTT; D gene: TRBD2; clone size: once; V gene: TRBV9; J gene: TRBJ2-3
CDR3 protein: CAWSVKGVSYNSPLHF; CDR3 DNA: TGTGCCTGGAGTGTAAAAGGGGTATCCTATAATTCACCCCTCCACTTT; D gene: -; clone size: -; V gene: TRBV30; J gene: TRBJ1-6
CDR3 protein: CASSFTGGARGYTF; CDR3 DNA: TGCGCCAGCAGCTTCACAGGGGGCGCGCGTGGCTACACCTTC; D gene: TRBD1; clone size: few; V gene: TRBV5-1; J gene: TRBJ1-2
CDR3 protein: CASSEGTSWFADTQYF; CDR3 DNA: TGTGCCAGCAGCGAGGGCACTTCTTGGTTCGCAGATACGCAGTATTTT; D gene: -; clone size: -; V gene: TRBV5-5; J gene: TRBJ2-3
CDR3 protein: CASTPRGTGGSNTGELFF; CDR3 DNA: TGTGCCAGCACCCCACGGGGGACAGGGGGGTCGAACACCGGGGAGCTGTTTTTT; D gene: TRBD1; clone size: -; V gene: TRBV9; J gene: TRBJ2-2
CDR3 protein: CASRPLAGTAEAFF; CDR3 DNA: TGTGCCAGCAGGCCCTTAGCGGGGACCGCTGAAGCTTTCTTT; D gene: -; clone size: -; V gene: TRBV27; J gene: TRBJ1-1
CDR3 protein: CASSLTPGQPQHF; CDR3 DNA: TGTGCCAGCAGCTTAACACCGGGTCAGCCCCAGCATTTT; D gene: -; clone size: -; V gene: TRBV27; J gene: TRBJ1-5
CDR3 protein: CASGYSGTVYNEQFF; CDR3 DNA: TGTGCTAGTGGTTACTCCGGGACAGTATACAATGAGCAGTTCTTC; D gene: TRBD1; clone size: -; V gene: TRBV12-5; J gene: TRBJ2-1
CDR3 protein: CASSPPPGLAGVFEQYF; CDR3 DNA: TGTGCCAGCAGCCCCCCACCGGGACTAGCGGGAGTTTTTGAGCAGTACTTC; D gene: TRBD2; clone size: -; V gene: TRBV7-6; J gene: TRBJ2-7
CDR3 protein: CAGGTGGMYNEQFF; CDR3 DNA: TGTGCCGGAGGGACAGGGGGAATGTACAATGAGCAGTTCTTC; D gene: TRBD1; clone size: -; V gene: TRBV2; J gene: TRBJ2-1
CDR3 protein: CASSLVLAGDTDTQYF; CDR3 DNA: TGTGCCAGCAGCTTAGTATTAGCGGGGGACACAGATACGCAGTATTTT; D gene: TRBD2; clone size: -; V gene: TRBV7-8; J gene: TRBJ2-3
CDR3 protein: CASSPFRGAYEQYF; CDR3 DNA: TGTGCCAGTAGTCCCTTCCGGGGAGCCTACGAGCAGTACTTC; D gene: -; clone size: -; V gene: TRBV19; J gene: TRBJ2-7
CDR3 protein: CASSLAVGQSYNEQFF; CDR3 DNA: TGCGCCAGCAGCTTGGCCGTGGGGCAGTCCTACAATGAGCAGTTCTTC; D gene: -; clone size: -; V gene: TRBV5-1; J gene: TRBJ2-1
CDR3 protein: CASGGVEGSYEQYF; CDR3 DNA: TGTGCCAGCGGGGGGGTCGAGGGTTCCTACGAGCAGTACTTC; D gene: TRBD2; clone size: -; V gene: TRBV2; J gene: TRBJ2-7